The clone carrying this TCR beta chain was seen once. Sequencing of TCR beta was performed on blood CD8+ T cells and on blood CD4+ T cells. Controls were age- and sex-matched healthy donors. TEMRA cells were enriched by FACS, and CD4+ and CD8+ T cells were negatively isolated. The RNA, about 0.45 to 1 ug, was put through reverse transcription using random hexamers. TCRdb used MiXCR to reprocess the immunoSEQ multiplex PCR reads, holding one entry per CDR3 protein. Seen here are 150,000 to 200,000 distinct CDR3 sequences, about 93% observed once, and the top ten hold roughly 0.13%. The data derive from a study of CD8 T cells in Susac syndrome. V was clipped by 2 bases and J by 4 bases, with 5 bases between them. This CDR3 contains 12 residues. Germline CDR1 reads LGHDT; CDR2 reads YNNKEL (reference sequence).

Sequencing input: CD4+ T cells from PBMCs. The chain is built from TRBV3-1 and TRBJ1-1; D gene unclear. The clonotype originates from a human donor in good health. CDR3 sequence (DNA): TGTGCCAGCAGCCAATTTGGCACTGAAGCTTTCTTT. Amino acid sequence: CASSQFGTEAFF.